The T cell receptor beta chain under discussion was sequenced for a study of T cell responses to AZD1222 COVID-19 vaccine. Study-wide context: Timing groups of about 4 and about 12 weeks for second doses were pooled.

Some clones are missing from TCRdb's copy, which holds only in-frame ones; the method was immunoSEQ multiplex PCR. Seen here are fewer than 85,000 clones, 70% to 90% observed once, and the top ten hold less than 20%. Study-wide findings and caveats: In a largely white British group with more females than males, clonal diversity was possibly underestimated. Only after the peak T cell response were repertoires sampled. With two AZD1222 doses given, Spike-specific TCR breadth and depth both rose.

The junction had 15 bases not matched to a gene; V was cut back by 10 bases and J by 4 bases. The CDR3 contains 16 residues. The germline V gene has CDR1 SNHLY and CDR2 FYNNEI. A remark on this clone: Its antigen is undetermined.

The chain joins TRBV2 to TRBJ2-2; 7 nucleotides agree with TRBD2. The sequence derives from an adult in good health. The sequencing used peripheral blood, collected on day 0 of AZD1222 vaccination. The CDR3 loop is CAIPGGPPGSTGELFF. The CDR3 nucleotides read TGTGCCATCCCGGGGGGACCGCCTGGGAGCACCGGGGAGCTGTTTTTT.